One sample yielded the 25 T cell receptor beta chains listed below, sequenced in a study of metastatic and nonmetastatic thyroid tumors. Patients had received no treatment of any kind before thyroid surgery. MiXCR re-clonotyped the PCR reads for TCRdb. The table includes some 90,000 clones, around 9.2% detected once. The sample consisted of blood. These receptors were taken from a female donor with papillary thyroid cancer or a benign thyroid nodule (not recorded which). Some clones in this sample may be carry-over from other donors' samples.

The chain is built from TRBV10-3 and TRBJ1-5; the match to TRBD1 covers 7 bases. V shed 5 bases and J 3 bases; nucleotides not matched to a gene: 4. The CDR3 runs 14 residues. Germline-derived CDR1 and CDR2 are ENHRY and SYGVKD. The CDR3 spells CAISQDRANQPQHF. The CDR3 nucleotides read TGTGCCATCAGTCAAGACAGGGCCAATCAGCCCCAGCATTTT.

This clone was picked up a small number of times. Germline and junction disagree at one end, which may indicate a read error. This sequence joins TRBV6-2 or TRBV6-3 and TRBJ2-7; 8 bases align to TRBD1. The CDR3 extends over 16 amino acids. Germline CDR1 is MNHEY and CDR2 is SVGEGT. The CDR3 reads CTSKTPGQGTYYEQYF. CDR3 nucleotide sequence: TGTACCAGCAAAACCCCAGGACAGGGAACTTACTACGAGCAGTACTTC.

Comment on this clone: This may be a read error, as it is one base from a much larger clone. V gene TRBV7-9 combines with J gene TRBJ1-2; D not resolved. V shed 1 base and J shed 0 bases, with 9 bases lying between them. The V gene's germline CDR1 is SEHNR and CDR2 FQNEAQ (reference sequence). The CDR3 contains 15 residues. CDR3 DNA: TGTGCCAGCAGCTTAGATTTGACATCTAACTATGGCTACACCTTC. It is translated as CASSLDLTSNYGYTF.

Many counts were recorded for this clone. This chain uses TRBV6-2 or TRBV6-3 with TRBJ1-5; TRBD1 matches at 8 bases. The germline V gene has CDR1 MNHEY and CDR2 SVGEGT. The CDR3 totals 15 residues. The ends lost 6 bases at V and 4 bases at J; junction bases unmatched: 8. The DNA of the CDR3 is TGTGCCAGCAGGAGAAGTGACAGGGGAAATCAGCCCCAGCATTTT. This gives the protein CASRRSDRGNQPQHF.

A note on this clone: A much larger clone sits a single nucleotide away, making a read error possible. The gene calls are TRBV15 and TRBJ2-4; D perhaps matches TRBD2 (6 bases). The germline V gene encodes CDR1 LNHNV and CDR2 YYDKDF (reference sequence). The CDR3 loop spans 12 amino acids. The CDR3 here is CATSTGVNIKYF. The CDR3 nucleotides read TGTGCCACCAGCACGGGGGTAAACATTAAGTACTTC.

There are many counts of this clone. The genes are TRBV6-2 or TRBV6-3 and TRBJ1-5, with D possibly TRBD1 on 6 matching bases. Trimming left V 0 bases short and J 3 bases short, with 12 bases between. The CDR3 totals 16 residues. Germline lookup yields CDR1 MNHEY and CDR2 SVGEGT. The CDR3 sequence: CASSYSLVGANQPQHF. The CDR3 DNA is TGTGCCAGCAGTTACTCCTTGGTGGGGGCCAATCAGCCCCAGCATTTT.

Note on this clone: Since a much larger clone is just one base distant, this may be a read error. The chain is built from TRBV5-6 and TRBJ2-1, with TRBD2 matching over 7 bases. Germline CDR1 SGHDT, CDR2 YYEEEE. This CDR3 contains 15 residues. After removal of 2 bases from V and 6 bases from J, the junction contained 8 bases not matched to a gene. The CDR3 nucleotides read TGTGCCAGCAGCTTCGTAGCGGGTTCTGGCAATGAGCAGTTCTTC. This gives the protein CASSFVAGSGNEQFF.

The V and J genes are TRBV6-1 and TRBJ2-5; tentatively, D is TRBD1 (6 bases). Trimming cost V 8 bases and J 5 bases, with 18 bases left between them. In germline, CDR1 is MNHNS, CDR2 SASEGT. This CDR3 is built from 14 residues. CDR3 sequence reads: CASENRVPGETQYF. The DNA of the CDR3 is TGTGCCAGCGAAAACAGGGTCCCAGGGGAGACCCAGTACTTC.

This clone was seen at least ten times. This sequence joins TRBV20-1 and TRBJ1-1, with 8 bases aligning to TRBD1. Trimming at V came to 5 bases and at J to 4 bases, leaving 6 bases not matched to a gene. CDR1 and CDR2 (germline): DFQATT, SNEGSKA (reference sequence). There are 13 residues in the CDR3. This CDR3 reads CSADRGQSTEAFF. The DNA of the CDR3 is TGCAGTGCTGACAGGGGCCAATCCACTGAAGCTTTCTTT.

This clone was counted ten times or more. The chain joins TRBV12-3 or TRBV12-4 to TRBJ1-6; TRBD1 agrees at 10 bases. This CDR3 spans 15 amino acids. V gave up 3 bases and J gave up 7 bases; unmatched junction bases: 3. The CDR3 DNA is TGTGCCAGCAGTTTCCGGGACAGGGGCAATTCACCCCTCCACTTT. Translated, it gives CASSFRDRGNSPLHF.

The sample holds many counts of this clone. The rearrangement links TRBV3-1 to TRBJ2-3; D gene uncertain. Deletions cut 2 bases from V and 4 bases from J, with 7 bases between. CDR1 is LGHDT and CDR2 is YNNKEL in the germline V gene (reference sequence). This CDR3 contains 13 residues. Here the CDR3 reads CASSQYFADTQYF. The CDR3 DNA follows: TGTGCCAGCAGCCAATATTTCGCAGATACGCAGTATTTT.

This clone was found many times. The genes are TRBV20-1 and TRBJ1-1; D is possibly TRBD1 (6 bases). The CDR3 contains 14 residues. Germline-derived CDR1 and CDR2 are DFQATT and SNEGSKA (reference sequence). Trimming pared 4 bases from V and 3 bases from J, leaving 15 bases between. CDR3 sequence: CSAKQPGAYTEAFF. CDR3 coding DNA: TGCAGTGCTAAACAGCCGGGGGCGTACACTGAAGCTTTCTTT.

This clone was seen many times. Other DNA sequences in this specimen translate into the identical CDR3. This chain connects TRBV7-2 to TRBJ1-1; D not resolved. Trimming removed 3 bases from V and 11 bases from J, with 10 bases in between. This CDR3 has 11 amino acids. CDR1 is SGHTA and CDR2 is FQGNSA in the germline V gene. The chain's CDR3 is CASSFRVGAFF. Written as DNA, the CDR3 is TGTGCCAGCAGCTTCCGGGTCGGTGCTTTCTTT. Filled out from reference TRBV7-2 and TRBJ1-1, the complete variable domain reads GAGVSQSPSNKVTEKGKDVELRCDPISGHTALYWYRQSLGQGLEFLIYFQGNSAPDKSGLPSDRFSAERTGGSVSTLTIQRTQQEDSAVYLCASSFRVGAFFGQGTRLTVV.

This clone was counted at least ten times. The genes are TRBV7-2 and TRBJ2-1, with TRBD2 matching 9 bases. V was clipped by 8 bases and J by 8 bases; unmatched bases: 10. The germline gives CDR1 SGHTA, CDR2 FQGNSA. This CDR3 is 14 amino acids long. The DNA for the CDR3 is TGTGCCAGCCGAATGCGGGGGGGCCGTGATGAGCAGTTCTTC. Translation: CASRMRGGRDEQFF.

There are many counts of this clone. The chain employs TRBV6-2 or TRBV6-3 and TRBJ1-5; TRBD1 agrees at 8 bases. From germline, CDR1 is MNHEY and CDR2 SVGEGT. The CDR3 sequence is 16 residues long. Trimming at V came to 7 bases and at J to 0 bases, leaving 8 bases not matched to a gene. CDR3 coding DNA: TGTGCCAGCAACCCGGGACAGGTTCATAGCAATCAGCCCCAGCATTTT. Residues: CASNPGQVHSNQPQHF.

A single count supports this clone. V gene TRBV7-7 combines with J gene TRBJ2-7; D ambiguous. V was cut by 1 base and J by 5 bases, with 15 bases left in between. CDR1 is SSHAT and CDR2 is FNYEAQ in the germline V gene (reference sequence). CDR3 length: 15 residues. CDR3 region: CASSLGGSLGNEQYF. Here the CDR3 DNA reads TGTGCCAGCAGCTTAGGGGGATCCTTGGGCAACGAGCAGTACTTC. The full variable domain, completed using reference TRBV7-7 and TRBJ2-7, is GAGVSQSPRYKVTKRGQDVTLRCDPISSHATLYWYQQALGQGPEFLTYFNYEAQPDKSGLPSDRFSAERPEGSISTLTIQRTEQRDSAMYRCASSLGGSLGNEQYFGPGTRLTVT.

The gene calls are TRBV6-1 and TRBJ1-1; perhaps TRBD1 as D (6 bases). This CDR3 is built from 15 residues. V lost 1 base, J lost 0 bases, and 9 bases lay in between. Germline V lookup: CDR1 MNHNS, CDR2 SASEGT. In DNA, the CDR3 is TGTGCCAGCAGTGAAGGTCGGGGGCTGAACACTGAAGCTTTCTTT. This sequence encodes CASSEGRGLNTEAFF.

This clone appeared many times. A much larger clone lies a single base off, so this may be a read error. This chain joins TRBV6-1 and TRBJ1-6; no definite D call. Germline V gene sequence: CDR1 MNHNS, CDR2 SASEGT. The CDR3 consists of 14 residues. Trimming cost V 6 bases and J 8 bases, with 14 bases left between them. The CDR3: CASRTGRGHSPLHF. The CDR3 nucleotides read TGTGCCAGCAGGACCGGACGGGGTCATTCACCCCTCCACTTT.

This clone has only a few counts. The chain combines TRBV15 with TRBJ2-1; D may be TRBD1 (5 bases). The CDR3 has 15 amino acids. V was trimmed by 1 base and J by 3 bases, leaving 10 bases between them. Germline V gene lookup returns CDR1 LNHNV and CDR2 YYDKDF (reference sequence). This CDR3 is CATSRAGLNYNEQFF. CDR3 nucleotides: TGTGCCACCAGCAGAGCAGGGTTAAACTACAATGAGCAGTTCTTC.

This clone was counted many times. This rearrangement joins TRBV9 to TRBJ1-5; possibly TRBD1 for D (6 bases). V was cut by 0 bases and J by 3 bases, with 10 bases left in between. Germline loops: CDR1 SGDLS, CDR2 YYNGEE. This CDR3 contains 15 residues. CDR3 residues: CASSVGWGPNQPQHF. CDR3 nucleotides: TGTGCCAGCAGCGTAGGCTGGGGGCCCAATCAGCCCCAGCATTTT. The variable domain in full, completed from reference TRBV9 and TRBJ1-5, reads DSGVTQTPKHLITATGQRVTLRCSPRSGDLSVYWYQQSLDQGLQFLIQYYNGEERAKGNILERFSAQQFPDLHSELNLSSLELGDSALYFCASSVGWGPNQPQHFGDGTRLSIL.

This clone has at least ten counts. The chain uses TRBV24-1 and TRBJ2-1; D not resolved. V was pared by 10 bases and J by 5 bases, with 8 bases between. The V gene's germline CDR1 is KGHDR and CDR2 SFDVKD. The CDR3 sequence is 11 residues long. Written as DNA, the CDR3 is TGTGCCACTGACGCCGACAATGAGCAGTTCTTC. Its protein product is CATDADNEQFF.

In this sample, this clone turned up many times. V gene TRBV10-2 combines with J gene TRBJ1-5; 8 bases line up with TRBD1. The germline V gene encodes CDR1 WSHSY and CDR2 SAAADI. The V segment lost 4 bases and the J segment 0 bases; nucleotides outside the gene matches: 8. The length of the CDR3 is 17 residues. The CDR3 region has the DNA TGCGCCAGCAGTGCTACAGGGGGAAGGGATAGCAATCAGCCCCAGCATTTT. It encodes CASSATGGRDSNQPQHF.

The table lists this clone with many counts. The chain is built from TRBV6-2 or TRBV6-3 and TRBJ1-5; possible D gene TRBD1, 6 bases. With 6 bases removed from V and 3 bases from J, the gap between germline ends came to 15 bases. CDR3 length equals 15 residues. Germline V lookup: CDR1 MNHEY, CDR2 SVGEGT. CDR3 protein: CASSPTRGNNQPQHF. CDR3 in DNA: TGTGCCAGCAGCCCAACCAGGGGTAACAATCAGCCCCAGCATTTT.

This clone was recorded at least ten times. J is TRBJ1-1 and V is TRBV9; the D gene is possibly TRBD1 (5 bases). This CDR3 region has 16 residues. The germline gives CDR1 SGDLS, CDR2 YYNGEE. Trimming cost V 5 bases and J 4 bases, with 21 bases left between them. CDR3: CASRPAGGGIGTEAFF. The CDR3 coding sequence is TGTGCCAGCAGGCCCGCGGGTGGGGGAATCGGCACTGAAGCTTTCTTT.

This clone was found many times. The rearrangement links TRBV4-1 to TRBJ2-5, with no clear D. V lost 1 base and J lost 3, with 12 bases in between. The CDR3 covers 15 residues. From germline, CDR1 is MGHRA and CDR2 YSYEKL. The CDR3 DNA follows: TGCGCCAGCAGCCAAGTGGGTGGACGCAAAGAGACCCAGTACTTC. Translation gives CASSQVGGRKETQYF.